These T cell receptor beta chains were read from a single sample in a study of blood T cell repertoires in COVID-19. Libraries were prepared by immunoSEQ multiplex PCR; TCRdb keeps only in-frame clonotypes and omits some of them. The sample yields roughly 140,000 clones, less than 90% seen once. Material: peripheral blood. These receptors came from a woman aged 70-85 years with acute or convalescent COVID-19. The CDR3 runs from the conserved cysteine through the conserved F or W. D genes are given only for firm matches.

length	V	J	D	DNA	CDR3
14	TRBV27	TRBJ2-5	NA	TGTGCCAGACCCTCCCCAGCGGGTGGGGAGACCCAGTACTTC	CARPSPAGGETQYF
15	TRBV3-1/TRBV3-2	TRBJ2-2	TRBD2	TGTGCCAGCAGCCCTACTAGCGGGGGGATCGGGGAGCTGTTTTTT	CASSPTSGGIGELFF
13	TRBV19	TRBJ1-2	NA	TGTGCCAGTAGTATCAGCACCGGGTATGGCTACACCTTC	CASSISTGYGYTF
15	TRBV29-1	TRBJ2-1	NA	TGCAGCGTTGAGGTGGCAAGGAGCTCCTACAATGAGCAGTTCTTC	CSVEVARSSYNEQFF
11	TRBV20-1	TRBJ1-2	NA	TGCAGTGCCACATCAAACTATGGCTACACCTTC	CSATSNYGYTF
15	TRBV19	TRBJ1-1	TRBD1	TGTGCCAGTAATCATGGGGGACAGGCGAACACTGAAGCTTTCTTT	CASNHGGQANTEAFF
15	TRBV15	TRBJ1-2	NA	TGTGCCACCAGCAGGGAGGGGTTGGGAAGCTATGGCTACACCTTC	CATSREGLGSYGYTF
16	TRBV5-4	TRBJ2-1	TRBD1	TGTGCCAGCAGCTTGGCCGCAGGGACAGGGACTAATGAGCAGTTCTTC	CASSLAAGTGTNEQFF
16	TRBV6-6	TRBJ1-5	NA	TGTGCCAGCAGTTACGCAGGGACTAATCAGCAGCGGCCCCAGCATTTT	CASSYAGTNQQRPQHF
13	TRBV6-5	TRBJ1-3	TRBD1	TGTGCCACCCGGCTGGGACAGGGAGACACCATATATTTT	CATRLGQGDTIYF
13	TRBV12-3/TRBV12-4	TRBJ1-2	NA	TGTGCCAGCAGTTTAGGTACCCCTCAGGGCTACACCTTC	CASSLGTPQGYTF
13	TRBV15	TRBJ2-1	NA	TGTGCCACCAGCAGAGATTCAGGGAATGAGCAGTTCTTC	CATSRDSGNEQFF
15	TRBV5-1	TRBJ1-5	TRBD1	TGCGCCAGCAGCAAAGGGACAGGGGAGAATCAGCCCCAGCATTTT	CASSKGTGENQPQHF
16	TRBV28	TRBJ2-3	TRBD1	TGTGCCAGCAGTCTCAACAGGGGGCGGAACACAGATACGCAGTATTTT	CASSLNRGRNTDTQYF